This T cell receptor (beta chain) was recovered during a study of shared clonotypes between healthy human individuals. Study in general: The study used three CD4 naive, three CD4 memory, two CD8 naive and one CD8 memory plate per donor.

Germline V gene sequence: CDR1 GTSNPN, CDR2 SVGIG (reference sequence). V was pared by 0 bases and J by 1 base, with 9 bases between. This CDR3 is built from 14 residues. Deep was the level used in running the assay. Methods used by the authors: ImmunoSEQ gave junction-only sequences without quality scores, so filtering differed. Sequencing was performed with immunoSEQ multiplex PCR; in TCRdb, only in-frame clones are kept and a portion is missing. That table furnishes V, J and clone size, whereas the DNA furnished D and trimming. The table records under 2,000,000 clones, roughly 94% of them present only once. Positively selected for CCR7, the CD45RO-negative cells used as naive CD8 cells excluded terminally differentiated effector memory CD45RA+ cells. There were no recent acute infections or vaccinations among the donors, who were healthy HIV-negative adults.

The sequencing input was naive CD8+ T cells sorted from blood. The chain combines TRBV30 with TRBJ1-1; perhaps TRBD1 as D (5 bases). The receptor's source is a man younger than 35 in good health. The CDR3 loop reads CAWSVPGTNTEAFF. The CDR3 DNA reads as TGTGCCTGGAGTGTACCAGGGACGAACACTGAAGCTTTCTTT. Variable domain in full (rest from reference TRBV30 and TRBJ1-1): SQTIHQWPATLVQPVGSPLSLECTVEGTSNPNLYWYRQAAGRGLQLLFYSVGIGQISSEVPQNLSASRPQDRQFILSSKKLLLSDSGFYLCAWSVPGTNTEAFFGQGTRLTVV.